This TCR beta chain emerged from a study of blood T cell repertoires in COVID-19. Overall study context: Donors in the United States, Italy and Spain gave samples during acute or convalescent COVID-19. Sources were T cells, B-cell-depleted T cells, or PBMCs; the material itself was cDNA or gDNA.

From germline, CDR1 is SGDLS and CDR2 YYNGEE. The CDR3 sequence is 15 residues long. Trimming at V came to 0 bases and at J to 9 bases, leaving 8 bases not matched to a gene. In the authors' methods: Amplified reference gene primers provided the basis for estimating nucleated cell counts. Assay used: immunoSEQ multiplex PCR; TCRdb lists only in-frame clones, some missing. V and J calls and clone size are as listed in that table; D and trimming were resolved from the DNA. Of 160,000 or so clones listed, around 83% are singletons. V gene TRBV9 combines with J gene TRBJ2-1; 8 nucleotides match TRBD2. The sequence came from a man between 40 and 49 years old with acute or convalescent COVID-19. The specimen was peripheral blood. CDR3 residues: CASSVGSSGESEQFF. In nucleotides, the CDR3 is TGTGCCAGCAGCGTAGGAAGTAGCGGGGAATCTGAGCAGTTCTTC.